The 29 T cell receptor beta chains below were found in one sample sequenced in a study of blood T cell repertoires in COVID-19. Assay used: immunoSEQ multiplex PCR; TCRdb lists only in-frame clones, some missing. The data contain about 190,000 clones, 88% of them singletons. The sequenced sample was peripheral blood. These receptors all come from a young man with acute or convalescent COVID-19.

The chain uses TRBV28 and TRBJ2-3; no reliable D call. Looked up from germline, CDR1 is MDHEN and CDR2 is SYDVKM. CDR3 length equals 15 residues. Trimming stripped 8 bases from V and 2 bases from J, with 17 bases between. The CDR3 reads CASLNGDGDTDTQYF. The DNA of the CDR3 is TGTGCCAGCCTCAACGGAGACGGAGACACAGATACGCAGTATTTT.

The chain has TRBV9 and TRBJ2-7; a weak D match, TRBD2 (6 bases). Germline values: CDR1 SGDLS, CDR2 YYNGEE. CDR3 length: 15 residues. Trimming left V 2 bases short and J 1 base short, with 13 bases between. The CDR3: CASSVPGTDSYEQYF. CDR3 coding DNA: TGTGCCAGCAGCGTTCCCGGGACTGATTCCTACGAGCAGTACTTC.

The rearrangement joins TRBV12-3 or TRBV12-4 to TRBJ1-2; D unresolved. V dropped 7 bases and J dropped 5 bases, with 8 bases sitting between them. This CDR3 is 11 amino acids long. The CDR3 reads CASTEKYGYTF. The CDR3 DNA reads TGTGCCAGCACCGAGAAGTATGGCTACACCTTC.

This chain uses TRBV4-1 with TRBJ2-1; 10 bases line up with TRBD2. J lost 5 bases, V lost 4 bases, and 5 bases had no gene match. From germline, CDR1 is MGHRA and CDR2 YSYEKL. The length of the CDR3 is 15 residues. CDR3 nucleotides: TGCGCCAGCAGCCCTGTAGCGGGGGGTAACAATGAGCAGTTCTTC. Protein: CASSPVAGGNNEQFF.

The V and J genes are TRBV5-6 and TRBJ2-3, with TRBD2 identical over 11 bases. Germline V gene lookup returns CDR1 SGHDT and CDR2 YYEEEE. With V trimmed by 4 bases and J by 3 bases, 7 bases remained unmatched. This CDR3 is 16 amino acids long. CDR3 coding DNA: TGTGCCAGCAGCAGTAGCGGGGGGGCCGATACAGATACGCAGTATTTT. Protein: CASSSSGGADTDTQYF.

This clone appeared a few times. The rearrangement links TRBV5-1 to TRBJ1-2; 7 nucleotides align to TRBD1. V lost 3 bases, J lost 3 bases, and 8 bases stayed unmatched. This CDR3 has 15 residues. CDR1 SGHRS and CDR2 YFSETQ come from the germline V gene. The CDR3, as DNA: TGCGCCAGCAGCTGGGGGGACAGCCGGGACTATGGCTACACCTTC. Its translation: CASSWGDSRDYGYTF.

The chain carries TRBV28 and TRBJ2-7, with D tentatively TRBD1 (5 bases). The ends were cut back, 3 bases at V and 3 bases at J, with 15 bases in the middle. CDR1 is MDHEN, CDR2 SYDVKM, per germline. The CDR3 totals 15 residues. CDR3 amino acids: CASSFWAAGNYEQYF. The CDR3 coding sequence is TGTGCCAGCAGTTTTTGGGCAGCAGGGAACTACGAGCAGTACTTC. The complete variable domain, with remaining parts taken from reference TRBV28 and TRBJ2-7, reads DVKVTQSSRYLVKRTGEKVFLECVQDMDHENMFWYRQDPGLGLRLIYFSYDVKMKEKGDIPEGYSVSREKKERFSLILESASTNQTSMYLCASSFWAAGNYEQYFGPGTRLTVT.

The chain carries TRBV7-2 and TRBJ2-5; 7 bases agree with TRBD1. Germline V gene lookup returns CDR1 SGHTA and CDR2 FQGNSA. V lost 5 bases and J lost 5; bases outside the gene matches: 5. The CDR3 runs 13 residues. Here the CDR3 reads CASSLLRGETQYF. The DNA of the CDR3 is TGTGCCAGCAGCCTTCTCAGGGGGGAGACCCAGTACTTC.

This clone was seen only once. J is TRBJ2-3 and V is TRBV6-5; 8 bases agree with TRBD1. The germline V gene encodes CDR1 MNHEY and CDR2 SVGAGI. The J segment lost 3 bases and the V segment lost 7 bases, leaving 6 bases of the junction unmatched. This CDR3 has 14 amino acids. The CDR3 DNA reads as TGTGCCAGCACCGGACAGGGAAGTACAGATACGCAGTATTTT. Encoded protein: CASTGQGSTDTQYF.

This clone was detected only once. The chain couples TRBV4-1 to TRBJ1-1; D is undetermined. V was cut by 0 bases and J by 6 bases, with 5 bases left in between. The germline gives CDR1 MGHRA, CDR2 YSYEKL. CDR3 size: 12 residues. The CDR3 nucleotides are TGCGCCAGCAGCCAAGACCGGGCTGAAGCTTTCTTT. Protein: CASSQDRAEAFF.

This CDR3 is CASSPGPFDQPQHF. CDR3 nucleotides: TGTGCCAGCTCACCAGGGCCGTTTGATCAGCCCCAGCATTTT. The chain has TRBV18 and TRBJ1-5; D uncertain. Looked up from germline, CDR1 is KGHSH and CDR2 is LQKENI. This CDR3 contains 14 residues. The V gene lost 2 bases and the J gene lost 5 bases, with 10 bases spanning the gap.

The chain recombines TRBV4-2 with TRBJ1-3; 7 nucleotides align to TRBD1. Germline CDR1 LGHNA, CDR2 YNFKEQ. The V and J ends lost 1 base and 0 bases, in that order; junction bases with no gene match: 6. The CDR3 spans 17 residues. Here the CDR3 reads CASSQGLTGISGNTIYF. CDR3 bases: TGTGCCAGCAGCCAAGGATTGACAGGGATCTCTGGAAACACCATATATTTT.

This clone was seen just once. V usage is TRBV30 and J usage is TRBJ1-4; D gene ambiguous. CDR3 length: 14 amino acids. Trimming took 0 bases from V and 5 from J, leaving 10 bases between them. Germline lookup yields CDR1 GTSNPN and CDR2 SVGIG (reference sequence). The CDR3 protein is CAWSVGSVNEKLFF. In DNA form, the CDR3 reads TGTGCCTGGAGTGTCGGTAGCGTCAATGAAAAACTGTTTTTT.

This chain connects TRBV5-8 to TRBJ1-6; perhaps TRBD1 as D (6 bases). The V end was cut by 4 bases, the J end by 9 bases, with 23 bases between. This CDR3 is 17 amino acids long. Germline V gene lookup returns CDR1 SGHTS and CDR2 YDEGEE. CDR3: CASSRTWGQGIGSPLHF. The CDR3 DNA is TGTGCCAGCAGCCGGACATGGGGGCAGGGGATCGGTTCACCCCTCCACTTT.

V is TRBV6-5 and J is TRBJ1-5; 8 bases are shared with TRBD1. This CDR3 spans 15 amino acids. Trimming took 3 bases from V and 6 from J; bases not matched to a gene: 7. Germline CDR1 MNHEY, CDR2 SVGAGI. The CDR3 region has the DNA TGTGCCAGCAGTTATAACAGGGGGATAGGTCAGCCCCAGCATTTT. As protein: CASSYNRGIGQPQHF.

This clone came up once. The V gene is TRBV7-2, the J gene TRBJ2-7; D unresolved. This CDR3 spans 13 amino acids. Germline V lookup: CDR1 SGHTA, CDR2 FQGNSA. Between the trimmed V and J ends, which lost 4 bases and 7 bases, there was a span of 14 bases. CDR3 coding DNA: TGTGCCAGCAGCTCCGATCCCTCGAGAGAGCAGTACTTC. It specifies CASSSDPSREQYF.

The chain employs TRBV2 and TRBJ1-2; the match to TRBD1 covers 7 bases. V gave up 6 bases and J gave up 7 bases; unmatched junction bases: 11. The germline gives CDR1 SNHLY, CDR2 FYNNEI. The length of the CDR3 is 14 residues. CDR3 amino acids: CASRNTGAPGGYTF. CDR3 in DNA: TGTGCCAGCAGAAATACAGGGGCCCCAGGTGGCTACACCTTC.

DNA of the CDR3: TGCGCCAGCAGCTCGGGACTAGTAGGTAGCACAGATACGCAGTATTTT. Translating gives CASSSGLVGSTDTQYF. The rearrangement uses TRBV5-1 and TRBJ2-3, with 8 bases identical to TRBD2. Germline values: CDR1 SGHRS, CDR2 YFSETQ. CDR3 length: 16 residues. V shed 3 bases, J shed 0 bases, and the junction held 6 bases outside the gene matches.

The chain carries TRBV11-3 and TRBJ2-1; 7 bases are a match to TRBD2. CDR1 is SGHNT and CDR2 is YENEEA in the germline V gene. V lost 1 base to trimming and J lost 3 bases; unmatched junction nucleotides: 3. This CDR3 spans 15 amino acids. CDR3 coding DNA: TGTGCCAGCAGCTTAGGAACTAGCGACTACAATGAGCAGTTCTTC. As protein: CASSLGTSDYNEQFF.

The chain joins TRBV5-1 to TRBJ1-1; the match to TRBD1 covers 8 bases. Looked up from germline, CDR1 is SGHRS and CDR2 is YFSETQ. This CDR3 region has 15 residues. J lost 4 bases, V lost 6 bases, and 11 bases had no gene match. The CDR3 reads CASTRDRSSGTEAFF. CDR3 DNA sequence: TGCGCCAGCACCAGGGACAGGAGTTCGGGCACTGAAGCTTTCTTT.

The chain carries TRBV18 and TRBJ2-3, with a weak D call TRBD2 (6 bases). V lost 4 bases and J 3 bases, leaving 23 bases between the germline ends. The germline gives CDR1 KGHSH, CDR2 LQKENI. The CDR3 is 18 residues long. The CDR3 sequence is CASSRIGPGGAQTDTQYF. The CDR3 DNA reads as TGTGCCAGCTCACGCATCGGACCAGGAGGGGCGCAGACAGATACGCAGTATTTT.

V and J are TRBV27 and TRBJ2-2, with 7 bases identical to TRBD2. This CDR3 contains 16 residues. The germline V gene has CDR1 MNHEY and CDR2 SMNVEV (reference sequence). V was clipped by 0 bases and J by 5 bases; unmatched bases: 6. CDR3 in amino acids: CASSLSLREWTGELFF. CDR3 sequence (DNA): TGTGCCAGCAGTTTATCGTTGCGGGAGTGGACCGGGGAGCTGTTTTTT.

CDR3 amino acids: CATRGVNYGYTF. CDR3 coding DNA: TGTGCCACCAGAGGGGTAAACTATGGCTACACCTTC. V and J are TRBV12-3 or TRBV12-4 and TRBJ1-2; TRBD1 might be the D (5 bases). This CDR3 comprises 12 residues. V was clipped by 10 bases and J by 2 bases, with 11 bases between them.

The chain recombines TRBV6-6 with TRBJ1-2, with 7 bases fitting TRBD1. The CDR3 consists of 16 residues. Germline CDR1 MNHNY, CDR2 SVGAGI (reference sequence). J lost 1 base, V lost 7 bases, and 12 bases had no gene match. The CDR3 DNA is TGTGCCAGCACTATACCGGAGGGGGCGCGTAACTATGGCTACACCTTC. Amino acids: CASTIPEGARNYGYTF.

The chain recombines TRBV19 with TRBJ2-1; the match to TRBD2 covers 9 bases. The CDR3 loop spans 16 amino acids. CDR1 LNHDA and CDR2 SQIVND come from the germline V gene (reference sequence). V was pared by 5 bases and J by 2 bases, with 7 bases of the junction left unmatched. The CDR3 DNA reads TGTGCCAGTAGTGCCGGGACTAGCCAAACCTACAATGAGCAGTTCTTC. Translating gives CASSAGTSQTYNEQFF.

The chain uses TRBV19 and TRBJ1-6, with D possibly being TRBD1 (5 bases). Germline loops: CDR1 LNHDA, CDR2 SQIVND (reference sequence). Trimming took off 7 bases at V and 7 bases at J, with 14 bases between the two ends. The CDR3 is 14 amino acids. CDR3 DNA sequence: TGTGCCAGTACCTGGGCAGGGCAGAATTCACCCCTCCACTTT. This sequence encodes CASTWAGQNSPLHF.

The chain carries TRBV6-6 and TRBJ2-7, with D possibly being TRBD1 (5 bases). The CDR3 totals 13 residues. CDR1 is MNHNY and CDR2 is SVGAGI in the germline V gene (reference sequence). V lost 2 bases to trimming and J lost 4 bases, with 9 bases between them. The CDR3 spells CASSYRGGYEQYF. The CDR3 bases are TGTGCCAGCAGTTACAGGGGTGGGTACGAGCAGTACTTC.

The chain combines TRBV10-2 with TRBJ2-1, with D possibly TRBD2 on 6 matching bases. CDR3 size: 13 residues. The ends were cut back, 6 bases at V and 9 bases at J, with 15 bases in the middle. Germline CDR1 is WSHSY and CDR2 is SAAADI. The CDR3 sequence: CASRKPGLGEQFF. The CDR3 region has the DNA TGCGCCAGCAGGAAACCGGGACTTGGTGAGCAGTTCTTC.

CDR3 sequence: CASSFTGTDGELFF. Written as DNA, the CDR3 is TGTGCCAGCAGTTTTACAGGGACGGACGGGGAGCTGTTTTTT. J is TRBJ2-2 and V is TRBV28; possible D gene TRBD1, 6 bases. This CDR3 comprises 14 residues. V lost 3 bases and J lost 7, with 12 bases in between. Germline-derived CDR1 and CDR2 are MDHEN and SYDVKM. The complete variable domain, with remaining parts taken from reference TRBV28 and TRBJ2-2, reads DVKVTQSSRYLVKRTGEKVFLECVQDMDHENMFWYRQDPGLGLRLIYFSYDVKMKEKGDIPEGYSVSREKKERFSLILESASTNQTSMYLCASSFTGTDGELFFGEGSRLTVL.